The 16 T cell receptor beta chains below all came from one sample that was sequenced in a study of blood T cells in healthy people across ages. Primers used in a second PCR of roughly 6 to 11 cycles were a sample-barcoded 5' primer and a J-beta primer mix. TCRdb re-called the 5' RACE reads through MiXCR, storing one row per CDR3 protein. The sample holds about 1.8 million distinct CDR3 sequences, about 50% seen once. Sequenced material: blood. The receptors come from a woman between 40 and 50 years old in good health.

This clonotype was picked up a small number of times. V gene TRBV15 combines with J gene TRBJ2-5; maybe TRBD1 (6 bases). With 7 bases removed from V and 0 bases from J, the gap between germline ends came to 12 bases. The CDR3 is 14 amino acids. The germline CDR1 and CDR2 sequences are LNHNV and YYDKDF (reference sequence). The CDR3, as DNA: TGTGCCACCAACCTCGGACAGAACCAAGAGACCCAGTACTTC. Translating gives CATNLGQNQETQYF.

The chain joins TRBV10-3 to TRBJ1-2, with D maybe TRBD1 (6 bases). The CDR3 consists of 15 residues. Trimming took off 3 bases at V and 7 bases at J, with 18 bases between the two ends. The germline gives CDR1 ENHRY, CDR2 SYGVKD. The CDR3 reads CAISDAGAYQSGYTF. The DNA for the CDR3 is TGTGCCATCAGTGATGCGGGGGCCTATCAATCTGGCTACACCTTC.

The V call is TRBV3-1, the J call TRBJ2-4; possibly TRBD1 for D (6 bases). Germline V gene sequence: CDR1 LGHDT, CDR2 YNNKEL (reference sequence). V was clipped by 0 bases and J by 0 bases, with 15 bases between them. This CDR3 has 18 amino acids. The CDR3 is CASSQDARGILAKNIQYF. The DNA for the CDR3 is TGTGCCAGCAGCCAAGACGCCAGGGGAATACTAGCCAAAAACATTCAGTACTTC.

The chain has TRBV28 and TRBJ2-4; perhaps TRBD2 as D (5 bases). Trimming pared 5 bases from V and 1 base from J, leaving 12 bases between. Germline V CDR1 and CDR2: MDHEN, SYDVKM. The CDR3 is 15 amino acids. This chain's CDR3 is CASSLERGAKNIQYF. In nucleotides, the CDR3 is TGTGCCAGCAGTCTCGAGCGAGGGGCCAAAAACATTCAGTACTTC.

The chain uses TRBV21-1 and TRBJ1-2; the table's D call, TRBD1, has no DNA check behind it. TRBV21-1 corresponds to a pseudogene. This CDR3 is built from 16 residues. The CDR3 loop is CASSTRDRVNCYGYTF. The CDR3 bases are TGTGCCAGCAGCACCCGGGACAGGGTTAATTGTTATGGCTACACCTTC.

The genes are TRBV5-1 and TRBJ2-3; 11 nucleotides agree with TRBD2. The germline gives CDR1 SGHRS, CDR2 YFSETQ. The CDR3 has 17 residues. The V and J ends lost 1 base and 2 bases, in that order; junction bases with no gene match: 6. This CDR3 reads CASSLRLAGGTTDTQYF. The CDR3 coding sequence is TGCGCCAGCAGCTTGCGTCTAGCGGGGGGTACCACAGATACGCAGTATTTT. Full variable domain (remainder filled in from reference TRBV5-1 and TRBJ2-3): KAGVTQTPRYLIKTRGQQVTLSCSPISGHRSVSWYQQTPGQGLQFLFEYFSETQRNKGNFPGRFSGRQFSNSRSEMNVSTLELGDSALYLCASSLRLAGGTTDTQYFGPGTRLTVL.

This clonotype was counted ten times or more. V gene TRBV29-1 combines with J gene TRBJ2-3; 9 bases agree with TRBD2. Germline trimming cut 6 bases from V and 3 bases from J; bases unmatched to any gene: 4. The CDR3 loop spans 13 amino acids. The germline CDR1 and CDR2 sequences are SQVTM and ANQGSEA. In nucleotides, the CDR3 is TGCAGCGTGCGGGGGGGGCGGACAGATACGCAGTATTTT. It encodes CSVRGGRTDTQYF.

The sample holds a few counts of this clonotype. The chain employs TRBV4-1 and TRBJ2-5, with a possible D match to TRBD2 (6 bases). This CDR3 region has 12 residues. Trimming removed 0 bases at V and 11 bases at J, with 10 bases between. Germline values: CDR1 MGHRA, CDR2 YSYEKL. In nucleotides, the CDR3 is TGCGCCAGCAGCCAAGATACCCGGGAGCAGTACTTC. Translating it yields CASSQDTREQYF.

This clonotype was observed a handful of times. This CDR3 is CASSSGVTTEAFF. DNA for the CDR3: TGTGCCAGCAGCTCGGGAGTTACCACTGAAGCTTTCTTT. The chain employs TRBV7-9 and TRBJ1-1; no definite D call. V shed 4 bases and J shed 4 bases, with 10 bases lying between them. The CDR3 sequence is 13 residues long. The germline gives CDR1 SEHNR, CDR2 FQNEAQ (reference sequence).

This clonotype was seen a handful of times. J is TRBJ2-1 and V is TRBV28; 7 nucleotides agree with TRBD2. The junction had 7 bases not matched to a gene; V was cut back by 11 bases and J by 0 bases. Germline V CDR1 and CDR2: MDHEN, SYDVKM. The CDR3 extends over 14 amino acids. The CDR3 loop reads CALRGVNSYNEQFF. In DNA form, the CDR3 reads TGTGCCCTACGGGGGGTCAACTCCTACAATGAGCAGTTCTTC.

This clonotype has more than one count but fewer than ten. The chain couples TRBV20-1 to TRBJ1-5; D possibly corresponds to TRBD1 (5 bases). Per the germline V gene, CDR1 is DFQATT and CDR2 is SNEGSKA (reference sequence). This CDR3 is 13 amino acids long. V lost 6 bases and J 2 bases, leaving 11 bases between the germline ends. The CDR3 reads CSAYGGGNQPQHF. CDR3 in DNA: TGCAGTGCCTATGGAGGGGGCAATCAGCCCCAGCATTTT.

V is TRBV28 and J is TRBJ2-5; either TRBD1 or TRBD2 may supply D (6 bases each). CDR1 is MDHEN, CDR2 SYDVKM, per germline. V gave up 6 bases and J gave up 1 base, with 18 bases separating them. CDR3 size: 16 residues. CDR3 nucleotides: TGTGCCAGCAGCCGTCCCGCGGGACAAACCCAAGAGACCCAGTACTTC. It yields the protein CASSRPAGQTQETQYF.

This chain uses TRBV12-3 or TRBV12-4 with TRBJ2-7, with 7 bases that match TRBD1. V was clipped by 4 bases and J by 5 bases; unmatched bases: 8. This CDR3 spans 14 amino acids. The chain's CDR3 is CASSSLQGKDEQYF. In DNA form, the CDR3 reads TGTGCCAGCAGTTCCTTACAGGGGAAGGACGAGCAGTACTTC.

This clonotype was observed a few times. The V and J genes are TRBV20-1 and TRBJ2-1; no definite D call. CDR3 length: 13 residues. V lost 0 bases, J lost 8 bases, and 11 bases lay in between. Germline V gives CDR1 DFQATT, CDR2 SNEGSKA (reference sequence). The CDR3: CSARDGVRDEQFF. CDR3 nucleotides: TGCAGTGCTAGAGATGGAGTACGGGATGAGCAGTTCTTC.

In this sample, this clonotype turned up a few times. The chain links TRBV14 to TRBJ2-5; 12 nucleotides line up with TRBD2. J gave up 1 base and V 4 bases, and 7 bases lay outside the gene matches. The CDR3 loop spans 17 amino acids. Per germline, CDR1 SGHDN and CDR2 FVKESK. CDR3 sequence: CASSPLGLAGIQETQYF. The DNA for the CDR3 is TGTGCCAGCAGCCCCCTTGGACTAGCGGGGATCCAAGAGACCCAGTACTTC.

The table lists this clonotype with a few counts. This rearrangement joins TRBV11-2 to TRBJ1-2; D not certain. CDR1 is SGHAT, CDR2 FQNNGV, per germline. V lost 0 bases, J lost 4 bases, and 9 bases lay in between. The CDR3 is 14 amino acids. CDR3 amino acids: CASSLDGSTYGYTF. The CDR3 DNA follows: TGTGCCAGCAGCTTAGACGGCAGTACCTATGGCTACACCTTC.